A selection of T cell receptor beta chains follows, all from one sample in a study of cytomegalovirus exposure and HLA in healthy donors. Sequenced by immunoSEQ multiplex PCR; TCRdb stores in-frame clones only, minus some. The sample lists some 180,000 clones; 76% were seen once. Sequenced material: PBMCs. Receptors originate from a woman aged 25 to 39 in good health and CMV-seropositive. CDR3s include the opening cysteine and the closing phenylalanine or tryptophan. The D gene is left open where the match is weak. Only part of the rows carry a size: once, few, many, or a class if the clone is expanded.

D | size | J | V | DNA | CDR3
TRBD2 | - | TRBJ2-1 | TRBV7-9 | TGTGCCAGCAGCTCGCAAACTAGCGGAGCAAGGAATGAGCAGTTCTTC | CASSSQTSGARNEQFF
- | few | TRBJ2-5 | TRBV6-1 | TGTGCCAGCGGGCAGCTTGAAGAGACCCAGTACTTC | CASGQLEETQYF
TRBD1 | - | TRBJ1-4 | TRBV7-6 | TGTGCCAGCAGTTCCCCGGGACAGTTGAATGAAAAACTGTTTTTT | CASSSPGQLNEKLFF
TRBD1 | - | TRBJ1-6 | TRBV7-6 | TGTGCCAGCAGCTTAGGAGACAGGGGGCCTTATAATTCACCCCTCCACTTT | CASSLGDRGPYNSPLHF
- | few | TRBJ2-2 | TRBV27 | TGTGCCAGCAGTTCAACAGGTTCCGGGGAGCTGTTTTTT | CASSSTGSGELFF
TRBD2 | - | TRBJ2-1 | TRBV4-2 | TGTGCCAGCAGCCAAGGGCTAGCGGGGGAGGAAGAGCAGTTCTTC | CASSQGLAGEEEQFF
TRBD2 | - | TRBJ2-3 | TRBV27 | TGTGCCAGCAGTTTTAGCGGGTGGAGCACAGATACGCAGTATTTT | CASSFSGWSTDTQYF
TRBD1 | - | TRBJ2-1 | TRBV6-4 | TGTGCCAGCAGTCCGACAGGGGATTCGTACAATGAGCAGTTCTTC | CASSPTGDSYNEQFF
- | - | TRBJ2-1 | TRBV7-8 | TGTGCCAGCAGCCCCCCACTACGTAGCGGTCGCCACGCCAATGAGCAGTTCTTC | CASSPPLRSGRHANEQFF
- | - | TRBJ1-1 | TRBV7-2 | TGTGCCAGCAGCTTAGTGGTATCGGGGGTGGGCACTGAAGCTTTCTTT | CASSLVVSGVGTEAFF
TRBD2 | - | TRBJ2-5 | TRBV11-3 | TGTGCCAGCAGCTTAAGGCTAGCGGGGACCCTCCCTAGGGTCGAGACCCAGTACTTC | CASSLRLAGTLPRVETQYF
TRBD1 | - | TRBJ2-1 | TRBV27 | TGTGCCAGCAGTATCGCCACTGGACAGGCCCATGAGCAGTTCTTC | CASSIATGQAHEQFF
TRBD2 | - | TRBJ2-3 | TRBV5-6 | TGTGCCAGCAGCCGCGGGGGACGTAGCACAGATACGCAGTATTTT | CASSRGGRSTDTQYF
- | - | TRBJ2-7 | TRBV6-5 | TGTGCCAGCAGTTACTTAAGGGGGTCGGGGGAGCAGTACTTC | CASSYLRGSGEQYF
- | - | TRBJ2-7 | TRBV5-1 | TGCGCCAGCAGCATCGGAGACGGGGACTTACAGTACTTC | CASSIGDGDLQYF
TRBD2 | few | TRBJ2-3 | TRBV29-1 | TGCAGCGTTGAATTGGCGGGGGGCTTCACAGATACGCAGTATTTT | CSVELAGGFTDTQYF
- | few | TRBJ1-3 | TRBV28 | TGTGCCAGCAGTTTAACGGGGGACCGTGGAAACACCATATATTTT | CASSLTGDRGNTIYF
- | - | TRBJ2-7 | TRBV5-8 | TGTGCCAGCAGCTTGGCCCGACAGAGCTACGAGCAGTACTTC | CASSLARQSYEQYF
- | - | TRBJ2-2 | TRBV7-8 | TGTGCCAGCAGCTCCCACGGCGGGGAGCTGTTTTTT | CASSSHGGELFF
TRBD1 | - | TRBJ1-1 | TRBV5-1 | TGCGCCAGCAGCTTGGAGGCAGGGGGCACTGAAGCTTTCTTT | CASSLEAGGTEAFF
- | - | TRBJ2-2 | TRBV30 | TGTGCCTGGAGTGTTGGGGGGACCGGGGAGCTGTTTTTT | CAWSVGGTGELFF
TRBD2 | - | TRBJ2-1 | TRBV7-2 | TGTGCCAGCAGCCCTACCTGGGAGCGGGGGGTTTACAATGAGCAGTTCTTC | CASSPTWERGVYNEQFF
- | - | TRBJ2-7 | TRBV6-1 | TGTGCCAGCAGAGAGTTATCCTACGAGCAGTACTTC | CASRELSYEQYF
- | once | TRBJ1-6 | TRBV27 | TGTGCCAGCAGTTTCGGAGGGTGGAATTCACCCCTCCACTTT | CASSFGGWNSPLHF
TRBD1 | - | TRBJ1-2 | TRBV19 | TGTGCCAGTAGGAATGCCGGGACAGGGGGCCTAGCTAACTATGGCTACACCTTC | CASRNAGTGGLANYGYTF
- | few | TRBJ2-7 | TRBV6-1 | TGTGCCAGCAGCTCCCCGCGGACTAACTACGAGCAGTACTTC | CASSSPRTNYEQYF
- | - | TRBJ1-2 | TRBV7-9 | TGTGCCAGCAGCGGGGGGGTTCGGGGAGCAAGCACCTTC | CASSGGVRGASTF
- | once | TRBJ1-4 | TRBV7-6 | TGTGCCAGCAGCCCTCGACCGGGAAATAATGAAAAACTGTTTTTT | CASSPRPGNNEKLFF
TRBD2 | - | TRBJ2-7 | TRBV5-4 | TGTGCCAGCAGCTTGGGACGGGGGGGCTCCTACGAGCAGTACTTC | CASSLGRGGSYEQYF
TRBD2 | - | TRBJ2-1 | TRBV5-1 | TGCGCCAGCAGCTTGCCAGCGGGGGACTACAATGAGCAGTTCTTC | CASSLPAGDYNEQFF
TRBD2 | - | TRBJ2-1 | TRBV5-4 | TGTGCCAGCAGCTTGGAGGGCGGGGGGGCCCCTTACAATGAGCAGTTCTTC | CASSLEGGGAPYNEQFF
- | - | TRBJ2-3 | TRBV9 | TGTGCCAGCAGCGGATACTCCGGGACTTGGACAGATACGCAGTATTTT | CASSGYSGTWTDTQYF
TRBD1 | - | TRBJ2-1 | TRBV28 | TGTGCCAGCAGTTCACACAGGGGGCGCTCCTACAATGAGCAGTTCTTC | CASSSHRGRSYNEQFF
TRBD2 | few | TRBJ2-1 | TRBV4-2 | TGTGCCAGCAGCCAAGACCTAAGACTAGCGGGGGGTTGGGGTGAGCAGTTCTTC | CASSQDLRLAGGWGEQFF
- | - | TRBJ1-1 | TRBV7-2 | TGTGCCAGCAGCTTGGCAGGGGTGAACACTGAAGCTTTCTTT | CASSLAGVNTEAFF
- | - | TRBJ1-6 | TRBV2 | TGTGCCAGCCTGATACGGGGGGGCTATAATTCACCCCTCCACTTT | CASLIRGGYNSPLHF
- | - | TRBJ2-1 | TRBV2 | TGTGCCAGCAGTGTCGACTTCTCCTACAATGAGCAGTTCTTC | CASSVDFSYNEQFF
- | - | TRBJ2-7 | TRBV18 | TGTGCCAGCTCATCAACCCCACCCAGAAGCTCCTACGAGCAGTACTTC | CASSSTPPRSSYEQYF
- | - | TRBJ1-4 | TRBV7-3 | TGTGCCAGCAGTTTGGGGGGGTCTAATGAAAAACTGTTTTTT | CASSLGGSNEKLFF
- | - | TRBJ2-5 | TRBV29-1 | TGCAGCGTTGCCCCCGGCGGGGTGGGTGAGACCCAGTACTTC | CSVAPGGVGETQYF
- | - | TRBJ2-1 | TRBV19 | TGTGCCAGTATGAGCTTCTACAATGAGCAGTTCTTC | CASMSFYNEQFF
- | - | TRBJ2-7 | TRBV7-2 | TGTGCCAGCAGCTTAGAGGGGGGGGGCTGGGGCTACGAGCAGTACTTC | CASSLEGGGWGYEQYF
- | - | TRBJ2-1 | TRBV5-6 | TGTGCCAGCAGCTCGGGGTTGAATGAGCAGTTCTTC | CASSSGLNEQFF